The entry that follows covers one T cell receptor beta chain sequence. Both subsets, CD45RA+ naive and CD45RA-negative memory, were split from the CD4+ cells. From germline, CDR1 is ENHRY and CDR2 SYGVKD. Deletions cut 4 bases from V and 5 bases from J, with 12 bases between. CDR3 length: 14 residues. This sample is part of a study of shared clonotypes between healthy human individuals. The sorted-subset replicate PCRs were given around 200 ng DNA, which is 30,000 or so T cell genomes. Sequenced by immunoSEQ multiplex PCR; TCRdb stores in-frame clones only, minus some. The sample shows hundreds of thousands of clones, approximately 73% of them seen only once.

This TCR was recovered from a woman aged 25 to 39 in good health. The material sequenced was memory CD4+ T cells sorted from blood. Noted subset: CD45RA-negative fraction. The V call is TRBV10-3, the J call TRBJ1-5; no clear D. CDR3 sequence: CAISGDHPYQPQHF. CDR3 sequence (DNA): TGTGCCATCAGTGGAGACCACCCGTATCAGCCCCAGCATTTT.